The entry below gives a single T cell receptor (beta chain) sequence along with its context. Reverse transcription of 0.5 to 1 ug RNA used random hexamers. TCRdb processed the immunoSEQ multiplex PCR reads anew with MiXCR; each CDR3 protein has one entry. Of more than 250,000 distinct CDR3 sequences in the sample, about 90% were seen once. This sample is part of a study of CD8 T cells in Susac syndrome. Per germline, CDR1 DFQATT and CDR2 SNEGSKA (reference sequence). V lost 7 bases to trimming and J lost 7 bases; unmatched junction nucleotides: 3. The CDR3 has 12 amino acids. This clonotype was sampled from a human donor with multiple sclerosis. The sequencing sample was made of CD4+ T cells from PBMCs. The chain links TRBV20-1 to TRBJ1-4; 10 nucleotides align to TRBD1. Here the CDR3 DNA reads TGCAGTGTTAGGACAGGGGGTGAAAAACTGTTTTTT. Translated, it gives CSVRTGGEKLFF.